This T cell receptor beta chain is from a study of spatial heterogeneity in lung cancer (dated by TCRdb to the late 2010s). For context, the study as a whole: Donors were about 70 patients with early-stage, untreated non-small cell lung cancer from the lung TRACERx cohort. Follow-up PBMC samples were sequenced whenever the samples were available, and the median time to follow-up was 2 to 3 years after resection. More beta-chain than alpha-chain transcripts were consistently detected, likely reflecting higher beta-chain transcript abundance. In the raw uncorrected reads, each unique combination of TCR and UMI appeared more than ten times on average. In non-small cell lung cancer, the study quantitatively compared TCR alpha and beta repertoires across several tumor regions, matched nontumor lung, and blood. The study linked features of the TCR repertoire to counts of nonsynonymous mutations, which were determined by whole-exome sequencing of tumor tissue. At surgery, hundreds of tumor regions, approximately 64 matched nontumor lung samples and 56 PBMC samples were TCR-sequenced for both alpha and beta chains. The full study reports these points: Confirming at a functional level the hypothesis that regional TCRs recognize regional mutations was considered to require additional single-cell paired TCR alpha and beta sequencing. Ubiquitous expanded tumor TCRs were detected in blood more often at tumor resection than at routine follow-up. Only 15 or so patients were included in the comparisons of baseline and follow-up blood repertoires.

Library prep was done by 5' RACE. Sequencer: NextSeq 500. In the TCR library protocol, a unique molecular identifier was attached to each TCR cDNA molecule so that PCR and sequencing errors could be corrected. Regarding the original processing steps: TCR identification, UMI-based error correction and CDR3 extraction were performed with Decombinator tools. Expanded TCRs were defined as those above a frequency of 2 per 1,000, corresponding to the top 1% of the tumor frequency distribution. Renyi diversity was computed with the R vegan package after each repertoire had been subsampled 100 times to 5,000 TCRs. CDR3 similarity networks were constructed using string-kernel similarity of amino acid triplets, with links drawn between CDR3s whose pairwise similarity was above 0.82. TCRdb redid the processing of the public reads, applying fastp at Q25 and MiXCR, and retained in-frame beta chains. When rows share a CDR3 protein, they turn into one entry using the most common DNA and genes. Here the V and J calls rest on TCRdb's processing, not on the authors' analysis. The sample records just under 45,000 distinct CDR3 sequences, about 22% of which are singletons. Under 8.5% of the sample belongs to the ten largest clones.

Reading from cysteine to phenylalanine, the CDR3 counts 14 amino acids. Only the CDR3 portion is preserved as DNA: 42 bases, with reading frame beginning at the first base. V loses 0 bases, J loses 2 bases, and the germline ends lie 8 bases apart. According to the germline V gene, CDR1 reads SGDLS and CDR2 reads YYNGEE. In light of the paper, this sample's time point label describes: blood at routine non-recurrence follow-up after resection. TCR sequencing used whole RNA extracted from tumor and nontumor lung tissue, or from cryopreserved PBMC samples, without cell sorting. A patient was chosen for TCR sequencing only when enough RNA was available from at least two tumor regions. This clonotype was seen more than once but under ten times. It has no known antigen specificity. Base-call qualities are not available, and no considerably larger clone is one nucleotide away.

Here the chain combines TRBV9 and TRBJ2-5; TRBD1 is possibly the D segment (6 matching bases). Material: PBMCs, obtained at follow-up. The source of this sequence is a female donor with early-stage non-small cell lung cancer. The CDR3 region: CASSVEGQQETQYF. DNA sequence: TGTGCCAGCAGCGTAGAAGGACAGCAAGAGACCCAGTACTTC.